This T cell receptor (beta chain) was retrieved from a study of spatial heterogeneity in lung cancer. TCRdb analysed the 5' RACE reads with MiXCR anew, one entry per CDR3 protein. The sample holds roughly 9,200 distinct CDR3 sequences, about a quarter seen once. This clonotype has just a few counts. The CDR3 is 15 amino acids. Trimming pared 5 bases from V and 1 base from J, leaving 12 bases between. Germline CDR1 and CDR2: SGHAT and FQNNGV. Time point defined: blood at routine non-recurrence follow-up after resection. This clonotype was sampled from a female donor with early-stage non-small cell lung cancer. The sample here was PBMCs, taken at follow-up. This chain connects TRBV11-2 to TRBJ2-1, with D perhaps being TRBD1 or TRBD2 (7 bases each). CDR3 sequence: CASSPQGGSYNEQFF. CDR3 nucleotide sequence: TGTGCCAGCAGCCCCCAGGGGGGGTCCTACAATGAGCAGTTCTTC.